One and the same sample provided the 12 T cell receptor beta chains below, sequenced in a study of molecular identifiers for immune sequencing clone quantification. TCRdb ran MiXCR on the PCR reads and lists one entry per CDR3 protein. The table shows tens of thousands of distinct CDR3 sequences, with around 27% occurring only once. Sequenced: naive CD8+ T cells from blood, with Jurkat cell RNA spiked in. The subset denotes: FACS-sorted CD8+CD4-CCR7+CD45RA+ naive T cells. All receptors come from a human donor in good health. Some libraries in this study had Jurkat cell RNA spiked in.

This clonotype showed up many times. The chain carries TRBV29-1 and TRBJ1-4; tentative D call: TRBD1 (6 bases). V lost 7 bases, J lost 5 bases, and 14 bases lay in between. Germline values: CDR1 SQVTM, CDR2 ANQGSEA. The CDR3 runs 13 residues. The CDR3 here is CSAFTGRNEKLFF. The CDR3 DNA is TGCAGCGCGTTTACAGGGCGGAATGAAAAACTGTTTTTT.

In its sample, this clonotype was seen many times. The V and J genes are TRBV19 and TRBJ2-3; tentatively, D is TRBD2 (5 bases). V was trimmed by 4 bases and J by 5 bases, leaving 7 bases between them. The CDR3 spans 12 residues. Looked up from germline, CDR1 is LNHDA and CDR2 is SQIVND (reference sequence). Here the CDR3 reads CASSTGLDTQYF. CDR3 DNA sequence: TGTGCCAGTAGTACCGGACTAGATACGCAGTATTTT.

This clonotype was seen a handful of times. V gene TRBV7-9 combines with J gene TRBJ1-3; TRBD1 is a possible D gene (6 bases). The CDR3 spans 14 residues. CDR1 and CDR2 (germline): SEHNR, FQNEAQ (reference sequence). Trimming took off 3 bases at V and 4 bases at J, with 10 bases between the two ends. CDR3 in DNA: TGTGCCAGCAGCTTGTTAACAGGGGGAAACACCATATATTTT. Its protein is CASSLLTGGNTIYF.

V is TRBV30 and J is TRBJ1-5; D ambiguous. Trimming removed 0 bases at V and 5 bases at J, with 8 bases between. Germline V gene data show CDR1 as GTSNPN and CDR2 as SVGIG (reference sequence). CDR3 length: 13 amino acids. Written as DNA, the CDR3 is TGTGCCTGGAGTGTAGGACTCGATCAGCCCCAGCATTTT. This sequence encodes CAWSVGLDQPQHF.

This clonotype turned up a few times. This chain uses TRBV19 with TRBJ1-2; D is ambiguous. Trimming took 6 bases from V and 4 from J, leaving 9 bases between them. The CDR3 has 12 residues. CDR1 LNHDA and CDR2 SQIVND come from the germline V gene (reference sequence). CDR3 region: CASSSDPYGYTF. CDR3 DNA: TGTGCCAGTAGCTCCGATCCCTATGGCTACACCTTC.

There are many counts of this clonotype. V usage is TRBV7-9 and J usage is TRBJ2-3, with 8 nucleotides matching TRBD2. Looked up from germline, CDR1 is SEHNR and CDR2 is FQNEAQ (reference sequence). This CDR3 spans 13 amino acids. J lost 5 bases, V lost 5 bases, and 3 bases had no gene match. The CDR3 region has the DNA TGTGCCAGCAGCGCGCTAGCGGGAGATACGCAGTATTTT. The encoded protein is CASSALAGDTQYF.

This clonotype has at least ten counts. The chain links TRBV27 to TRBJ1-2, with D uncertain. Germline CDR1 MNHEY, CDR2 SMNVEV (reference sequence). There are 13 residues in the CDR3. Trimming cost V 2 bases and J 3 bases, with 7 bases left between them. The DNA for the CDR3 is TGTGCCAGCAGTTTAAGGTCAGACTATGGCTACACCTTC. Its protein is CASSLRSDYGYTF.

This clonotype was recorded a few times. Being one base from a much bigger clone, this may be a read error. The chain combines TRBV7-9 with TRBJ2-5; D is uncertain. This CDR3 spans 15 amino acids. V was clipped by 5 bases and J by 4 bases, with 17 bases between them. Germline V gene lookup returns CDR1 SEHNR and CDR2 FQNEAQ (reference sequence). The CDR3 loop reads CASSPGSQYRETQYF. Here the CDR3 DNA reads TGTGCCAGCAGCCCCGGCAGCCAGTACCGAGAGACCCAGTACTTC.

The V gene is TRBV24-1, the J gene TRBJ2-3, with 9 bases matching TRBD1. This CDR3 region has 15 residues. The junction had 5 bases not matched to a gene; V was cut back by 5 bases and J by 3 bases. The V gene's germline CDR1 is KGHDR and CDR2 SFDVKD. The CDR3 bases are TGTGCCACCAGTGGAGCACAGGGGGCGACAGATACGCAGTATTTT. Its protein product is CATSGAQGATDTQYF.

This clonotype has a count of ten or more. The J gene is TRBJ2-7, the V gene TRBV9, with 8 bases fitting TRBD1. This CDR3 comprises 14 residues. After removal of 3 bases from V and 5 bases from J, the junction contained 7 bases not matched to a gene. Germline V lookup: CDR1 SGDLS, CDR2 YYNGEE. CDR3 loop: CASSATGADDEQYF. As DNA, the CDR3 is TGTGCCAGCAGCGCGACAGGGGCAGACGACGAGCAGTACTTC.

The CDR3, as DNA: TGTGCCAGCAGGGAGTGGGGAACCGGGAACGACGGCATTCAGTACTTC. Protein product: CASREWGTGNDGIQYF. The rearrangement uses TRBV6-1 and TRBJ2-4, with D possibly TRBD2 on 5 matching bases. This CDR3 has 16 amino acids. The V end lost 6 bases, the J end lost 9 bases, and 24 bases lay between the germline ends. Germline CDR1 and CDR2: MNHNS and SASEGT.

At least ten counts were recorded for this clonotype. CDR3 sequence (DNA): TGTGCCAGCAGCCCTTACTCGAGAGGTACGACAGATACGCAGTATTTT. It codes for CASSPYSRGTTDTQYF. The chain carries TRBV14 and TRBJ2-3; D gene ambiguous. CDR3 size: 16 residues. CDR1 SGHDN and CDR2 FVKESK come from the germline V gene. Trimming left V 4 bases short and J 3 bases short, with 17 bases between.